Each of the 27 T cell receptor beta chains below was sequenced from the same sample in a study of cytomegalovirus exposure and HLA in healthy donors. 60 Vbeta and 13 Jbeta primers were used in PCR. Produced via immunoSEQ multiplex PCR; TCRdb's table is partial and in-frame only. The table lists 150,000 to 200,000 clones, around 68% of them singletons. Sample: PBMCs. The receptor source for this set is a woman in her forties in good health and CMV-seropositive.

The chain combines TRBV19 with TRBJ1-1; 7 bases match TRBD1. V gave up 3 bases and J gave up 6 bases; unmatched junction bases: 7. Per germline, CDR1 LNHDA and CDR2 SQIVND (reference sequence). The CDR3 extends over 14 amino acids. The chain's CDR3 is CASSIDRVGPEAFF. The CDR3, as DNA: TGTGCCAGTAGTATTGACAGGGTGGGCCCTGAAGCTTTCTTT.

J is TRBJ2-1 and V is TRBV6-1; 9 nucleotides agree with TRBD1. After removal of 7 bases from V and 6 bases from J, the junction contained 10 bases not matched to a gene. This CDR3 is 15 amino acids long. Germline V gene data show CDR1 as MNHNS and CDR2 as SASEGT. CDR3 sequence (DNA): TGTGCCAGCATACCAACAGGGGGCTTTGTCAATGAGCAGTTCTTC. It translates to CASIPTGGFVNEQFF.

A note on this clone: This sample also contains other DNA sequences that code for the same CDR3. The chain combines TRBV28 with TRBJ2-2, with TRBD2 matching 12 bases. CDR1 and CDR2 from the germline V gene are MDHEN and SYDVKM. With 8 bases clipped from V and 6 bases from J, the junction kept 13 bases outside the gene matches. The CDR3 totals 17 residues. As DNA, the CDR3 is TGTGCCAGCTCTTTATGGGGGCTAGCGGGGGGGCCCGGGGAGCTGTTTTTT. Translating gives CASSLWGLAGGPGELFF.

The chain carries TRBV7-2 and TRBJ1-5; D is unclear. The CDR3 runs to 15 residues. From germline, CDR1 is SGHTA and CDR2 FQGNSA. V shed 1 base and J shed 1 base, with 8 bases lying between them. The CDR3 is CASSLGAASNQPQHF. For the CDR3, the DNA is TGTGCCAGCAGCTTAGGGGCTGCGAGCAATCAGCCCCAGCATTTT.

The CDR3 protein is CASSPSQGDQPQHF. CDR3 DNA: TGTGCCAGCAGCCCGAGCCAGGGCGATCAGCCCCAGCATTTT. The J gene is TRBJ1-5, the V gene TRBV28; TRBD1 might be the D (5 bases). V was trimmed by 6 bases and J by 5 bases, leaving 14 bases between them. Germline V CDR1 and CDR2: MDHEN, SYDVKM. The CDR3 length is 14 residues.

The chain combines TRBV4-2 with TRBJ2-7, with TRBD2 matching over 9 bases. This CDR3 spans 15 amino acids. J lost 0 bases, V lost 4 bases, and 4 bases had no gene match. Per germline, CDR1 LGHNA and CDR2 YNFKEQ. The CDR3 bases are TGTGCCAGCAGCCCTCTAGCGGGAAGCTCCTACGAGCAGTACTTC. This encodes CASSPLAGSSYEQYF.

J is TRBJ1-4 and V is TRBV9; perhaps TRBD1 as D (6 bases). The CDR3 is made up of 15 amino acids. The germline V gene encodes CDR1 SGDLS and CDR2 YYNGEE. With 3 bases removed from V and 7 bases from J, the gap between germline ends came to 16 bases. CDR3 sequence reads: CASSDTGLGSEKLFF. Here the CDR3 DNA reads TGTGCCAGCAGCGACACAGGGCTAGGGAGTGAAAAACTGTTTTTT.

V is TRBV19 and J is TRBJ1-4, with 10 nucleotides matching TRBD1. The CDR3 covers 15 residues. The ends lost 11 bases at V and 6 bases at J; junction bases unmatched: 12. In germline, CDR1 is LNHDA, CDR2 SQIVND (reference sequence). The CDR3 loop is CASYFTGTGDEKLFF. As DNA, the CDR3 is TGTGCCTCCTATTTCACGGGGACAGGGGATGAAAAACTGTTTTTT.

The V gene is TRBV5-8, the J gene TRBJ2-5; D not resolved. Deletions cut 5 bases from V and 5 bases from J, with 10 bases between. There are 12 residues in the CDR3. Per the germline V gene, CDR1 is SGHTS and CDR2 is YDEGEE. The CDR3 spells CASSYGAETQYF. As DNA, the CDR3 is TGTGCCAGCAGTTACGGAGCGGAGACCCAGTACTTC.

The rearrangement joins TRBV7-6 to TRBJ1-1, with unresolved D. Germline CDR1 is SGHVS and CDR2 is FNYEAQ. The CDR3 has 13 amino acids. The V gene lost 6 bases and the J gene lost 1 base, with 9 bases spanning the gap. The CDR3 sequence is CASRGSGNTEAFF. The DNA of the CDR3 is TGTGCCAGCAGGGGCAGTGGGAACACTGAAGCTTTCTTT. Drawing the rest from reference TRBV7-6 and TRBJ1-1, the complete variable domain is GAGVSQSPRYKVTKRGQDVALRCDPISGHVSLYWYRQALGQGPEFLTYFNYEAQQDKSGLPNDRFSAERPEGSISTLTIQRTEQRDSAMYRCASRGSGNTEAFFGQGTRLTVV.

This clone was found a few times. The chain has TRBV6-5 and TRBJ2-7; perhaps TRBD1 as D (5 bases). Germline V lookup: CDR1 MNHEY, CDR2 SVGAGI. The CDR3 covers 14 residues. The V and J ends lost 6 bases and 1 base respectively, with 13 bases between them. The CDR3 loop reads CASSTGHTSYEQYF. The CDR3 coding sequence is TGTGCCAGCAGCACCGGACATACTTCCTACGAGCAGTACTTC.

The V gene is TRBV4-3, the J gene TRBJ2-3, with 11 bases that match TRBD2. V shed 0 bases and J 7 bases; nucleotides not matched to a gene: 9. The CDR3 covers 17 residues. Germline V CDR1 and CDR2: LGHNA, YSLEER. The CDR3 DNA reads as TGCGCCAGCAGCCAAGATTCTAGCGGGGGGCTCTGGAATACGCAGTATTTT. Protein: CASSQDSSGGLWNTQYF.

This clone appeared a few times. The rearrangement uses TRBV5-8 and TRBJ1-2; 8 bases map to TRBD1. Germline CDR1 SGHTS, CDR2 YDEGEE. CDR3 length: 15 amino acids. Trimming removed 2 bases from V and 3 bases from J; junction bases left unmatched: 6. CDR3 sequence reads: CASSFEDRVDYGYTF. The CDR3 nucleotides read TGTGCCAGCAGCTTCGAGGACAGGGTGGACTATGGCTACACCTTC.

V is TRBV5-5 and J is TRBJ2-5, with D perhaps TRBD1 (5 bases). In germline, CDR1 is SGHKS, CDR2 YYEKEE (reference sequence). This CDR3 comprises 14 residues. Trimming left V 0 bases short and J 5 bases short, with 11 bases between. CDR3 coding DNA: TGTGCCAGCAGCTTGGTAGGGGATCGGGAGACCCAGTACTTC. Protein product: CASSLVGDRETQYF.

Regarding this clone: A read error may account for a junction end that differs from germline. J is TRBJ2-3 and V is TRBV4-2; 9 nucleotides line up with TRBD1. Germline loops: CDR1 LGHNA, CDR2 YNFKEQ. The CDR3 is made up of 16 amino acids. CDR3 in amino acids: CASSKDRGIVADTQYF. The CDR3 DNA follows: TGTGCCAGCAGCAAAGACAGGGGGATTGTGGCAGATACGCAGTATTTT.

The genes are TRBV7-3 and TRBJ2-5; D is uncertain. The end of the DNA fits TRBJ2-7 better, so the J call may be wrong. The CDR3 consists of 14 residues. CDR1 SGHTA and CDR2 FQGTGA come from the germline V gene. The CDR3: CASSLTSVPYEQYF. CDR3 coding DNA: TGTGCCAGCAGCTTAACAAGCGTCCCCTACGAGCAGTACTTC.

The rearrangement links TRBV28 to TRBJ2-5; TRBD2 matches at 8 bases. The better agreement between TRBJ2-7 and the DNA end casts doubt on the J call. Germline-derived CDR1 and CDR2 are MDHEN and SYDVKM. The CDR3 has 14 amino acids. The CDR3 DNA follows: TGTGCCAGCAGTTTTTTAGCGGGGACCTACGAGCAGTACTTC. Encoded protein: CASSFLAGTYEQYF.

The chain carries TRBV27 and TRBJ1-5; no definite D call. Trimming removed 2 bases at V and 2 bases at J, with 10 bases between. From germline, CDR1 is MNHEY and CDR2 SMNVEV (reference sequence). The CDR3 has 15 amino acids. CDR3 sequence (DNA): TGTGCCAGCAGTTTAGAACGGGGTGGCAATCAGCCCCAGCATTTT. This encodes CASSLERGGNQPQHF.

The gene calls are TRBV18 and TRBJ1-5, with D possibly being TRBD1 (5 bases). Trimming removed 1 base from V and 1 base from J, with 17 bases in between. Germline V gene sequence: CDR1 KGHSH, CDR2 LQKENI. The CDR3 loop spans 18 amino acids. The CDR3 here is CASSPRTFDSGSNQPQHF. The CDR3 DNA reads TGTGCCAGCTCACCACGGACCTTTGACAGCGGGAGCAATCAGCCCCAGCATTTT.

J is TRBJ2-7 and V is TRBV7-9; 9 bases align to TRBD1. Germline-derived CDR1 and CDR2 are SEHNR and FQNEAQ (reference sequence). With 6 bases clipped from V and 5 bases from J, the junction kept 8 bases outside the gene matches. This CDR3 spans 14 amino acids. The CDR3 nucleotides are TGTGCCAGCAGGCCGGGACAGGGTTCCCACGAGCAGTACTTC. Protein: CASRPGQGSHEQYF.

The chain uses TRBV5-3 and TRBJ2-1; 10 bases line up with TRBD2. TRBV5-3 is an ORF; its function is uncertain. The CDR3 has 15 amino acids. Trimming took 5 bases from V and 3 from J; bases not matched to a gene: 5. As DNA, the CDR3 is TGTGCCAGAAGACCAGGGACTAGCGACTACAATGAGCAGTTCTTC. This translates into CARRPGTSDYNEQFF.

The V and J genes are TRBV10-2 and TRBJ2-1, with a possible D match to TRBD2 (7 bases). Trimming took off 0 bases at V and 6 bases at J, with 15 bases between the two ends. CDR1 is WSHSY, CDR2 SAAADI, per germline. The CDR3 is 16 residues long. The CDR3 loop is CASSESKGGWINEQFF. The CDR3 DNA follows: TGCGCCAGCAGTGAGTCGAAGGGGGGGTGGATCAATGAGCAGTTCTTC.

In this sample, this clone turned up a few times. The chain is built from TRBV5-4 and TRBJ1-1, with unresolved D. CDR3 length equals 15 residues. Germline loops: CDR1 SGHNT, CDR2 YYREEE (reference sequence). With 4 bases removed from V and 5 bases from J, the gap between germline ends came to 18 bases. This CDR3 reads CASSPRIGPRTEAFF. Here the CDR3 DNA reads TGTGCCAGCAGCCCCAGGATCGGCCCCCGGACTGAAGCTTTCTTT.

J is TRBJ1-1 and V is TRBV19, with TRBD1 identical over 7 bases. Trimming cost V 6 bases and J 7 bases; bases outside gene matches: 17. Germline V gene sequence: CDR1 LNHDA, CDR2 SQIVND (reference sequence). This CDR3 region has 16 residues. The CDR3: CASRTTGAGTPDEAFF. The CDR3 nucleotides read TGTGCCAGTAGGACTACAGGGGCAGGAACCCCCGATGAAGCTTTCTTT.

The chain uses TRBV4-3 and TRBJ1-2, with D perhaps matching TRBD1 (6 bases). The V and J ends lost 1 base and 4 bases respectively, with 13 bases between them. CDR3 length: 15 amino acids. CDR1 and CDR2 from the germline V gene are LGHNA and YSLEER. For the CDR3, the DNA is TGCGCCAGCAGCCAAGTTAGGCAGGGGTTCTATGGCTACACCTTC. Amino acids: CASSQVRQGFYGYTF.

This clone was recorded once. The chain uses TRBV11-2 and TRBJ2-1; TRBD2 aligns across 10 bases. The CDR3 totals 17 residues. The ends lost 7 bases at V and 3 bases at J; junction bases unmatched: 12. From germline, CDR1 is SGHAT and CDR2 FQNNGV. The CDR3 protein is CASKTSGRGPNYNEQFF. The CDR3 DNA reads as TGTGCCAGCAAGACCAGCGGGAGGGGGCCCAACTACAATGAGCAGTTCTTC.

A note on this clone: Compared with germline, one end of the junction differs, possibly owing to a read error. The chain has TRBV19 and TRBJ2-3, with 8 bases fitting TRBD1. Germline V gives CDR1 LNHDA, CDR2 SQIVND (reference sequence). The CDR3 has 14 residues. CDR3 amino acids: CASSIGQGTDTQYF. The CDR3 coding sequence is TGTGCCAGTAGTATCGGACAGGGCACTGATACGCAGTATTTT.